The clone carrying this T cell receptor (beta chain) was seen just once. V was clipped by 6 bases and J by 4 bases, with 13 bases between them. Germline V gene data show CDR1 as MNHEY and CDR2 as SMNVEV (reference sequence). The CDR3 is 14 amino acids. Some clones are missing from TCRdb's copy, which holds only in-frame ones; the method was immunoSEQ multiplex PCR. The sample contains about 130,000 clones, about nine tenths of which appear only once. This entry belongs to a study of control samples from healthy donors and cancer patients. The sequence derives from a woman between 45 and 65 years old in good health. The sample consisted of blood. The gene calls are TRBV27 and TRBJ1-5, with D possibly TRBD1 on 5 matching bases. Here the CDR3 reads CASRPGSRNQPQHF. In nucleotides, the CDR3 is TGTGCCAGCAGACCAGGGAGTAGGAATCAGCCCCAGCATTTT.